This T cell receptor (beta chain) was captured by sequencing in a study of blood T cell repertoires in COVID-19. About the study: Researchers got acute and convalescent COVID-19 samples from the United States, Italy and Spain. T cells, B-cell-depleted T cells, or PBMCs provided the cDNA or gDNA that served as material.

The CDR3 contains 11 residues. CDR1 and CDR2 (germline): DFQATT, SNEGSKA (reference sequence). Deletions cut 6 bases from V and 10 bases from J, with 15 bases between. This clone has a handful of counts. The method was immunoSEQ multiplex PCR; TCRdb's version includes in-frame clones alone and lacks a portion of them. The table shows about 150,000 clones, with around 91% occurring only once. The receptor was isolated from a woman between 35 and 50 years old with acute or convalescent COVID-19. The sequenced material came from peripheral blood. The rearrangement uses TRBV20-1 and TRBJ1-2; D gene uncertain. CDR3 sequence: CSATRDLDYTF. As DNA, the CDR3 is TGCAGTGCAACCCGGGATTTAGACTACACCTTC.